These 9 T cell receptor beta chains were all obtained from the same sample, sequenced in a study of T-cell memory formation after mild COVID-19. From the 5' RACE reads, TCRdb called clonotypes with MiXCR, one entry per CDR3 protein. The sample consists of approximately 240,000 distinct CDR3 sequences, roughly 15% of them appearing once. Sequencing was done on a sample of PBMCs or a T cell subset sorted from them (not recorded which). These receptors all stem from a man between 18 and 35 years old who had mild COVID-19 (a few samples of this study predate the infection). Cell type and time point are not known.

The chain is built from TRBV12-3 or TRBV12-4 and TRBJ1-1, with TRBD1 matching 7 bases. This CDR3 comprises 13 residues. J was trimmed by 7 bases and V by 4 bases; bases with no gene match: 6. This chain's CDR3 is CASSSGQVYEAFF. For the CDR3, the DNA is TGTGCCAGCAGTTCCGGACAGGTCTATGAAGCTTTCTTT.

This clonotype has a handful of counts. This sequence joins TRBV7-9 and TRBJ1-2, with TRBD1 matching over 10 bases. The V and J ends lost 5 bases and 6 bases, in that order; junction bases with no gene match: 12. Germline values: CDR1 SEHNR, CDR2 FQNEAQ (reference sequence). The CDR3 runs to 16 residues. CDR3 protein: CASSGAGQGVKNGYTF. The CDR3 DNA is TGTGCCAGCAGCGGAGCCGGACAGGGGGTAAAGAATGGCTACACCTTC.

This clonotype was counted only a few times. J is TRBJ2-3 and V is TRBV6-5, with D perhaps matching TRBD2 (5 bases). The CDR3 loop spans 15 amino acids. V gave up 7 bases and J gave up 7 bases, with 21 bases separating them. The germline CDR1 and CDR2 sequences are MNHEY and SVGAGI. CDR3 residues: CASNPRRGLKNTQYF. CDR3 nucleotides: TGTGCCAGCAATCCTCGCCGGGGTTTGAAGAATACGCAGTATTTT.

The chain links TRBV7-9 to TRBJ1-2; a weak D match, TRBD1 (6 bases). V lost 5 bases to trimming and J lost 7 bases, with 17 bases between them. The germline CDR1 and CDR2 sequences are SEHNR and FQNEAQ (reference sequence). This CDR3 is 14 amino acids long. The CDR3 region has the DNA TGTGCCAGCAGCCCCCGGGCCGGAGGGGGTGGCTACACCTTC. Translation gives CASSPRAGGGGYTF. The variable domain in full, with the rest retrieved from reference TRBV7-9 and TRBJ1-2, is DTGVSQNPRHKITKRGQNVTFRCDPISEHNRLYWYRQTLGQGPEFLTYFQNEAQLEKSRLLSDRFSAERPKGSFSTLEIQRTEQGDSAMYLCASSPRAGGGGYTFGSGTRLTVV.

CDR3 residues: CATSDNRVNQPQHF. CDR3 nucleotide sequence: TGTGCCACCAGTGATAACAGGGTGAATCAGCCCCAGCATTTT. The rearrangement joins TRBV24-1 to TRBJ1-5; D is perhaps TRBD1 (6 bases). This CDR3 has 14 residues. Germline V CDR1 and CDR2: KGHDR, SFDVKD. The V and J ends lost 3 bases and 4 bases respectively, with 9 bases between them.

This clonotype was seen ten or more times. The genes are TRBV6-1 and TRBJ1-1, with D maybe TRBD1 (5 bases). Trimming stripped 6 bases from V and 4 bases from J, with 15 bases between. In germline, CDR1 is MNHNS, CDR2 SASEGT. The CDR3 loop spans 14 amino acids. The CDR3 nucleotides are TGTGCCAGCAGCACCGAAGTGGGGGGCACTGAAGCTTTCTTT. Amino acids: CASSTEVGGTEAFF.

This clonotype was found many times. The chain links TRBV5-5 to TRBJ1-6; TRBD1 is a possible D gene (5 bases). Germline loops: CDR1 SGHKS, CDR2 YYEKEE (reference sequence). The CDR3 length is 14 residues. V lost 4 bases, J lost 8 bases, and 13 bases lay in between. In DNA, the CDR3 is TGTGCCAGCAGCCCCGGGACCTGGGATTCACCCCTCCACTTT. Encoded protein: CASSPGTWDSPLHF.

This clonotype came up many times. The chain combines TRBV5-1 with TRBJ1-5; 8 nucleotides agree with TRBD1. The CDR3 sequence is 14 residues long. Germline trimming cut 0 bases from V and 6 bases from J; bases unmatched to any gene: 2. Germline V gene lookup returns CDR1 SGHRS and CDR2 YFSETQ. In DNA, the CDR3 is TGCGCCAGCAGCTTGGTACAGGGGGGTCAGCCCCAGCATTTT. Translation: CASSLVQGGQPQHF.

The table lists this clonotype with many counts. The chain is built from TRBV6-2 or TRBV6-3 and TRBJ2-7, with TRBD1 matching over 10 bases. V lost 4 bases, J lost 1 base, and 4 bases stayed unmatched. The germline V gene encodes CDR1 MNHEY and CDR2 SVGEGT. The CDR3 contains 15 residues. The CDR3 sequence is CASSSWDRGSYEQYV. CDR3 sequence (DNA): TGTGCCAGCAGTTCCTGGGACAGGGGTTCCTACGAGCAGTACGTC.